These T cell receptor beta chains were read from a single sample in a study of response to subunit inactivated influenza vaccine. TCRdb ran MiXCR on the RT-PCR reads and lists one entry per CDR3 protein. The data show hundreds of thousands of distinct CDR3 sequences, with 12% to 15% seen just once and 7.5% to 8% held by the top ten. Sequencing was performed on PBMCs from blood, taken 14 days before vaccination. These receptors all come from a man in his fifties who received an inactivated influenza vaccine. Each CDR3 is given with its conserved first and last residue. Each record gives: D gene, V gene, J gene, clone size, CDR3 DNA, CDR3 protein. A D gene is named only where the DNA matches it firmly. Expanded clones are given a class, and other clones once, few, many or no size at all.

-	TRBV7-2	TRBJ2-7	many	TGTGCCAGCAGCTTAGCGGTCTACGAGCAGTACTTC	CASSLAVYEQYF
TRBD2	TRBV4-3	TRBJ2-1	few	TGCGCCAGCAGCCATACTAGCGGGGACTACAATGAGCAGTTCTTC	CASSHTSGDYNEQFF
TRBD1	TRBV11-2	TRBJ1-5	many	TGTGCCAGCAGCCTTGACAGGGGCAATCAGCCCCAGCATTTT	CASSLDRGNQPQHF
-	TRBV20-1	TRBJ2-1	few	TGCAGTGCTAGTGACAGATACAATGAGCAGTTCTTC	CSASDRYNEQFF
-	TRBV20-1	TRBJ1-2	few	TGCAGTGCAAGATCACAGGATCGATTCAGTGGCTACACCTTC	CSARSQDRFSGYTF
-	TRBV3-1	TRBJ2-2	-	TGTGCCAGCAGCCAACACCCATTAACCGGGGAGCTGTTTTTT	CASSQHPLTGELFF
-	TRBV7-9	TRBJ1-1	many	TGTGCCAGCAGCTTGCAGGGTCTGGGCACTGAAGCTTTCTTT	CASSLQGLGTEAFF
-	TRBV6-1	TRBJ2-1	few	TGTGCCAGCAGTGCACCTGCGGCGGGGGCCCGGGGGGAGCAGTTCTTC	CASSAPAAGARGEQFF
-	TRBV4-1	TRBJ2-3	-	TGCGCCAGCAGCCAAGAGACGCCCCAGGATACGCAGTATTTT	CASSQETPQDTQYF
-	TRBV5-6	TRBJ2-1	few	TGTGCCAGCAGGGATTCAGGACAGTTCTACAATGAGCAGTTCTTC	CASRDSGQFYNEQFF
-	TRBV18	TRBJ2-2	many	TGTGCCAGCTCACCACGTCCATACACCGGGGAGCTGTTTTTT	CASSPRPYTGELFF
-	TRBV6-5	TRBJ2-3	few	TGTGCCAGCAGTTACACGGGGGACACGGATACGCAGTATTTT	CASSYTGDTDTQYF
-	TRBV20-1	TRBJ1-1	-	TGCAGTGCAAGGGACGGCTTGAACACTGAAGCTTTCTTT	CSARDGLNTEAFF
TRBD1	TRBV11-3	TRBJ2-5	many	TGTGCCAGCAGCCGGGACAGTGGAGAGACCCAGTACTTC	CASSRDSGETQYF
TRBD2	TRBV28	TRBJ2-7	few	TGTGCCAGCAGCTCCGCAGTAGGACTAGCGGACTACGAGCAGTACTTC	CASSSAVGLADYEQYF
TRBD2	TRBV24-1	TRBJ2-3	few	TGTGCCACCAGTGACTCTAGCGGGAGTGGAGATACGCAGTATTTT	CATSDSSGSGDTQYF
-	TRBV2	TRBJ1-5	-	TGTGCCAGCAGTAATCTACAGGTGGCTAATCAGCCCCAGCATTTT	CASSNLQVANQPQHF